This T cell receptor beta chain was recorded in a study of T-cell memory formation after mild COVID-19. Notes on the study in general: The authors did not confirm SARS-CoV-2 specificity of second-wave clones peaking day 37. Within pre-infection memory, some responding clones were found, suggesting cross-reactive memory joined. Clones that got smaller from day 15 to 85 had even CD4/CD8, while clones growing later tipped toward CD4+.

Of note for this clonotype: What it binds is not known.

V lost 5 bases and J lost 6; bases outside the gene matches: 8. Germline V gives CDR1 SEHNR, CDR2 FQNEAQ (reference sequence). CDR3 size: 15 residues. TCRdb reprocessed the 5' RACE reads with MiXCR, giving one entry per CDR3 protein. The table records about 470,000 distinct CDR3 sequences, 15% to 20% of them present only once. Sequencing was carried out using PBMCs or a T cell subset sorted from them (not recorded which). This chain connects TRBV7-9 to TRBJ1-4; 8 bases fit TRBD1. The receptor comes from an adult woman who had mild COVID-19 (a few samples of this study predate the infection). Cell type and time point are not known. In DNA, the CDR3 is TGTGCCAGCAGCCCCCGGGACAGGATTGATGAAAAACTGTTTTTT. Translated: CASSPRDRIDEKLFF.